The clone carrying this T cell receptor (beta chain) was recorded many times. What it binds is not known. Molecular barcoding with unique molecular identifiers was used for the TCRbeta library. Each CDR3 protein gets one entry after TCRdb re-called the PCR reads with MiXCR. The profile shows about 600,000 distinct CDR3 sequences, under 30% of them singletons. This sample was included in a study of T-cell reconstitution after alpha-beta-depleted transplantation in children. Whole-study findings and limits: Hyperexpanded clones declined; after one year, newly produced T cells mostly supplied diversity. Elevated TCRbeta diversity at day 60 was traced, in some patients, to surviving recipient T cells and thymic progenitors.

The CDR3 covers 13 residues. CDR1 is SQVTM and CDR2 is ANQGSEA in the germline V gene. The V gene lost 6 bases and the J gene lost 0 bases, with 9 bases spanning the gap. The sequence was collected from a boy younger than two who had a stem cell transplant for acute myeloid leukemia, so the T cells may come from the graft donor. The rearrangement uses TRBV29-1 and TRBJ2-4; maybe TRBD2 (5 bases). This sample comprised PBMCs, mostly from graft donor cells, obtained 360 days after TCRalphabeta/CD19-depleted stem cell transplant. The CDR3: CSVPGLAKNIQYF. CDR3 nucleotide sequence: TGCAGCGTGCCAGGACTAGCCAAAAACATTCAGTACTTC.